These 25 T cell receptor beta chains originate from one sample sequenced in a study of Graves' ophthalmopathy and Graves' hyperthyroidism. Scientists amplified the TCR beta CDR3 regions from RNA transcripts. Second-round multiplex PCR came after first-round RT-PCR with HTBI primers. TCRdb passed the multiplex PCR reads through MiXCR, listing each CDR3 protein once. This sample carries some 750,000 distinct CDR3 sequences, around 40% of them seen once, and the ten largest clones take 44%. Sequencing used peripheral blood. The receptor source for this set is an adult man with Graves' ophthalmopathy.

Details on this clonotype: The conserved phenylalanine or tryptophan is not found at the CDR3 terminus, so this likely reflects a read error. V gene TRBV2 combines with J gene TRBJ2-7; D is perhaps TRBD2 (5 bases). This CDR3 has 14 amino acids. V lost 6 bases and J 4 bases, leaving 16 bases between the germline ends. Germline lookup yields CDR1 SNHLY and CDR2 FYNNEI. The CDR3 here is CASSFPGTTYEQYS. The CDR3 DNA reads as TGTGCCAGCAGCTTCCCGGGAACGACTTACGAGCAGTACTCC.

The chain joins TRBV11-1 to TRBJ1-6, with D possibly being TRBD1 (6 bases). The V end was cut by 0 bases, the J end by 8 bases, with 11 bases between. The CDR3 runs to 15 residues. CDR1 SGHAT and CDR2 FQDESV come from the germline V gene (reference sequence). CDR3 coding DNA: TGTGCCAGCAGCTTAGCGGTTGCAGGGGATTCACCCCTCCACTTT. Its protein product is CASSLAVAGDSPLHF.

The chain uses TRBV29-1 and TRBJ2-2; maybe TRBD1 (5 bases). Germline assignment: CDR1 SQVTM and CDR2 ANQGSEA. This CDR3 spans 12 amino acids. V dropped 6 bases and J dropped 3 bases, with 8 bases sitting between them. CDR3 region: CSVGLDTGELFF. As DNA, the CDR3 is TGCAGCGTGGGGCTCGACACCGGGGAGCTGTTTTTT.

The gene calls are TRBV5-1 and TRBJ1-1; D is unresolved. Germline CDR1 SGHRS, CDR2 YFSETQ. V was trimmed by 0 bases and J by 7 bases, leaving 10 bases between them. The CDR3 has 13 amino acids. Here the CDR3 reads CASSLEYLGEAFF. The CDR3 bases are TGCGCCAGCAGCTTGGAATACTTGGGTGAAGCTTTCTTT.

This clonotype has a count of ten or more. CDR3 amino acids: CASSIVGADYGYTF. The DNA of the CDR3 is TGTGCCAGTAGTATCGTGGGCGCGGACTATGGCTACACCTTC. This chain links TRBV19 with TRBJ1-2; D unresolved. From germline, CDR1 is LNHDA and CDR2 SQIVND (reference sequence). The CDR3 has 14 amino acids. V was shortened by 3 bases and J by 3 bases, with 11 bases between the two germline ends. Drawing the rest from reference TRBV19 and TRBJ1-2, the complete variable domain is DGGITQSPKYLFRKEGQNVTLSCEQNLNHDAMYWYRQDPGQGLRLIYYSQIVNDFQKGDIAEGYSVSREKKESFPLTVTSAQKNPTAFYLCASSIVGADYGYTFGSGTRLTVV.

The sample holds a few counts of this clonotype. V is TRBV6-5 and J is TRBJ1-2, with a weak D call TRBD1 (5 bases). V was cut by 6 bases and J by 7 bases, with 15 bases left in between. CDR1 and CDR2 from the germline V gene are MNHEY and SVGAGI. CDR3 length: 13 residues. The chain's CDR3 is CASRSGVIGGYTF. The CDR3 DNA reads TGTGCCAGCAGATCGGGGGTGATTGGTGGCTACACCTTC.

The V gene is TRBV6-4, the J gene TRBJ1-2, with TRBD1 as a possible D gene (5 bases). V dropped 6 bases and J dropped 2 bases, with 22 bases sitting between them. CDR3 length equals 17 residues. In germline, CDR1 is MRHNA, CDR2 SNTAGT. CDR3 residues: CASRRTRGAAHNYGYTF. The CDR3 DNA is TGTGCCAGCAGGCGAACCCGAGGGGCCGCACACAACTATGGCTACACCTTC.

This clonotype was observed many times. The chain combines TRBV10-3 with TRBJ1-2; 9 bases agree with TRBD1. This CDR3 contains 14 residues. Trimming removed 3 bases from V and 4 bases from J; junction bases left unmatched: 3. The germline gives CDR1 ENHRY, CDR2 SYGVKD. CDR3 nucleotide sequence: TGTGCCATCAGTGAAGACAGGGGGACCTATGGCTACACCTTC. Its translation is CAISEDRGTYGYTF.

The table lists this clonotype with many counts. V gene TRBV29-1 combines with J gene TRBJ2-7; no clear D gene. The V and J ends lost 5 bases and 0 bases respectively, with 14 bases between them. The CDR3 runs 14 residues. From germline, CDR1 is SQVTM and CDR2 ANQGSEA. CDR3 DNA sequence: TGCAGCGTTTCTGATTCCCCTACCTCCTACGAGCAGTACTTC. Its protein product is CSVSDSPTSYEQYF.

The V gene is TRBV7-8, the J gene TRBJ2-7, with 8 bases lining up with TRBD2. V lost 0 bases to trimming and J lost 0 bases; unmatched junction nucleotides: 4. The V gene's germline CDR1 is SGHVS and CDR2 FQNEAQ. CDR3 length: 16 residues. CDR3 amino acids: CASSLATGGSSYEQYF. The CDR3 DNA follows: TGTGCCAGCAGCTTAGCGACGGGGGGGAGCTCCTACGAGCAGTACTTC.

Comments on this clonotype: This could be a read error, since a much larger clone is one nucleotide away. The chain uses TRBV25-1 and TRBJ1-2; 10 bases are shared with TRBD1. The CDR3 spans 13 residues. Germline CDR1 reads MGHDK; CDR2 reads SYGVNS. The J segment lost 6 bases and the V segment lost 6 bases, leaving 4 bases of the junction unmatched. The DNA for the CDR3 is TGTGCCAGCAGCGACGGGACAGGGGATGGCTACACCTTC. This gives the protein CASSDGTGDGYTF.

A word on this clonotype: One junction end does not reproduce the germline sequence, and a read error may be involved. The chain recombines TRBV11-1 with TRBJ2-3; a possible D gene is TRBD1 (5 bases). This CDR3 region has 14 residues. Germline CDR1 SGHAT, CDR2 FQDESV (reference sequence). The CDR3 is CASSLMAGRDAQYF. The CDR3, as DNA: TGTGCCAGCAGCTTAATGGCAGGGCGAGATGCGCAGTATTTT.

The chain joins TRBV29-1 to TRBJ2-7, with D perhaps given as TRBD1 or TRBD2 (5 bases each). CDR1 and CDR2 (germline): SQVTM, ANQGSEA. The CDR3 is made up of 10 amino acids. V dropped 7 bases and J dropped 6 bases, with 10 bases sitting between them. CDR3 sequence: CSGGRGEQYF. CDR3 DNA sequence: TGCAGCGGGGGACGGGGCGAGCAGTACTTC.

The CDR3 loop reads CASTRDTTEAFF. The CDR3 nucleotides read TGTGCCAGCACCAGGGACACCACTGAAGCTTTCTTT. The chain is built from TRBV12-3 or TRBV12-4 and TRBJ1-1, with D possibly matching TRBD1 (6 bases). V shed 7 bases and J shed 4 bases, with 10 bases lying between them. The CDR3 consists of 12 residues.

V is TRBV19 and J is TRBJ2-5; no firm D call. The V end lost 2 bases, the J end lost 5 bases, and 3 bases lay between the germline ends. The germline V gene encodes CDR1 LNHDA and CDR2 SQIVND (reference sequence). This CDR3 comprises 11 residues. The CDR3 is CASSIYETQYF. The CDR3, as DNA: TGTGCCAGTAGTATATATGAGACCCAGTACTTC.

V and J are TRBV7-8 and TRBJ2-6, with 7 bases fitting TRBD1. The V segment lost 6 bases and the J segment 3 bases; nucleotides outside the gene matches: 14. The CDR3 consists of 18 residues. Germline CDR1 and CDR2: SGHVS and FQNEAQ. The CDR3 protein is CASSYIPMTGRGANVLTF. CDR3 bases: TGTGCCAGCAGTTACATCCCAATGACAGGGCGTGGGGCCAACGTCCTGACTTTC.

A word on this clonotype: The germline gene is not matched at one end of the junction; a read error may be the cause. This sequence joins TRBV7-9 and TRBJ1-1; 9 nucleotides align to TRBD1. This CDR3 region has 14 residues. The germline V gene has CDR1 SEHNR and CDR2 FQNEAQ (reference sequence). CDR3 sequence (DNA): TGTGCCAGCAGCTTAGATGTGGGACAGGGTGAAGCTTCCTTT. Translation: CASSLDVGQGEASF.

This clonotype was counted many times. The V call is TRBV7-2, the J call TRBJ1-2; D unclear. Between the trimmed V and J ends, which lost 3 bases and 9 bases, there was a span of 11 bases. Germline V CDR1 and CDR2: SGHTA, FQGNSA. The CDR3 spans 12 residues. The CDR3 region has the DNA TGTGCCAGCAGCTTGGTAATTCCGAGCTACACCTTC. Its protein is CASSLVIPSYTF.

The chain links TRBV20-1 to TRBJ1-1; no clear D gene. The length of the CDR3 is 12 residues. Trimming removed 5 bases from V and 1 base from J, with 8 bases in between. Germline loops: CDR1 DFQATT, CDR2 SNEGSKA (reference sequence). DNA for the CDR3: TGCAGTGCTCCGACACCGAACACTGAAGCTTTCTTT. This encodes CSAPTPNTEAFF.

The CDR3 nucleotides are TGTGCCAGCAGTTGGTCCACGGTCGCAACTAATGAAAAACTGTTTTTT. It encodes CASSWSTVATNEKLFF. The rearrangement uses TRBV15 and TRBJ1-4; D is uncertain. CDR3 length: 16 amino acids. The V gene's germline CDR1 is LNHNV and CDR2 YYDKDF (reference sequence). Trimming shortened V by 10 bases and J by 0 bases, and 18 bases separated the two germline ends.

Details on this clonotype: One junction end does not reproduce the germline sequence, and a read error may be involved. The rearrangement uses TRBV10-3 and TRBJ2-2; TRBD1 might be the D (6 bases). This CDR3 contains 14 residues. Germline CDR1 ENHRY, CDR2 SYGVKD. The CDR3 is CAISRTDRTGELSW. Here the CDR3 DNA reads TGTGCCATCAGTCGGACAGATCGGACCGGGGAGCTGTCTTGG.

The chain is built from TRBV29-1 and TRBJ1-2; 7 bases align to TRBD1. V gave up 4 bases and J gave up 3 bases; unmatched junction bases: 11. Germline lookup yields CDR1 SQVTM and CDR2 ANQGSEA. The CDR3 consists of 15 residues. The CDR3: CSVVGWAGGDYGYTF. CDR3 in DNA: TGCAGCGTTGTCGGGTGGGCAGGGGGTGACTATGGCTACACCTTC. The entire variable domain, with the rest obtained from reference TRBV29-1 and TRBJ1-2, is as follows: SAVISQKPSRDICQRGTSLTIQCQVDSQVTMMFWYRQQPGQSLTLIATANQGSEATYESGFVIDKFPISRPNLTFSTLTVSNMSPEDSSIYLCSVVGWAGGDYGYTFGSGTRLTVV.

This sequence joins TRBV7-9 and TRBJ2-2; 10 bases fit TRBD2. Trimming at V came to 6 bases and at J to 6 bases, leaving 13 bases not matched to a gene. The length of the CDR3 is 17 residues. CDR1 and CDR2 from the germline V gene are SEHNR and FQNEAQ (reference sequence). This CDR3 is CASSSSPASGSAGELFF. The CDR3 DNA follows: TGTGCCAGCAGTTCCTCCCCGGCTAGCGGGAGTGCCGGGGAGCTGTTTTTT.

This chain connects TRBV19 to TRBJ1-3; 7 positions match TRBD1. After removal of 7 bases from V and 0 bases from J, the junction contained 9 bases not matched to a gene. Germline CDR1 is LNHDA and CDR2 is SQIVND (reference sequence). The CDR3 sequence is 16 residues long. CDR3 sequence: CASNKGQIYSGNTIYF. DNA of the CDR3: TGTGCCAGTAACAAGGGACAGATCTACTCTGGAAACACCATATATTTT.

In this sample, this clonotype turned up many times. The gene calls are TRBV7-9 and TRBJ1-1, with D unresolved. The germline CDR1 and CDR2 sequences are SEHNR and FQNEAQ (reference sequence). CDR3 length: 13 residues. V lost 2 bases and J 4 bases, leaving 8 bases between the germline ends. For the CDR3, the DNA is TGTGCCAGCAGCTTACTGGGAAGCACTGAAGCTTTCTTT. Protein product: CASSLLGSTEAFF.